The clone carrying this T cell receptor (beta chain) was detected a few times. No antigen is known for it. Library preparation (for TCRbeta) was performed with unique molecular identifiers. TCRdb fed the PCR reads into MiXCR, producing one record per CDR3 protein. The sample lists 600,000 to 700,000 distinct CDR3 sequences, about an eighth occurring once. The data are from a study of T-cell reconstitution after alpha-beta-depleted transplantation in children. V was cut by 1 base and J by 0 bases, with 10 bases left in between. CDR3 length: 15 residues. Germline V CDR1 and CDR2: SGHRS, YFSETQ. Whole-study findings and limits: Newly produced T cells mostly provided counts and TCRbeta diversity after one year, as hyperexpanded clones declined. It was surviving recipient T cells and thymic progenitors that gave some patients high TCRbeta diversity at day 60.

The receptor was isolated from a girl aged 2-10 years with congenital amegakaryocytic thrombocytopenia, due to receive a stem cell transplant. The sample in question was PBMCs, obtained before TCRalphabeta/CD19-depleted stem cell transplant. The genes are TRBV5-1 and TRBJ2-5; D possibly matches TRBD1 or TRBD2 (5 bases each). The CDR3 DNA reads TGCGCCAGCAGCTTGCGGGACGGGTACCAAGAGACCCAGTACTTC. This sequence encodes CASSLRDGYQETQYF. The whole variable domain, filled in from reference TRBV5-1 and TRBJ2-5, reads KAGVTQTPRYLIKTRGQQVTLSCSPISGHRSVSWYQQTPGQGLQFLFEYFSETQRNKGNFPGRFSGRQFSNSRSEMNVSTLELGDSALYLCASSLRDGYQETQYFGPGTRLLVL.